This T cell receptor (beta chain) was sequenced during a study of blood T cells in healthy people across ages. A second PCR, run for roughly 7 to 11 cycles, used a sample-barcoded 5' primer plus a J-beta primer mix. TCRdb fed the 5' RACE reads into MiXCR, producing one record per CDR3 protein. The sample includes some 760,000 distinct CDR3 sequences, roughly 25% of them seen just once. With V trimmed by 1 base and J by 6 bases, 5 bases remained unmatched. The germline gives CDR1 SGHAT, CDR2 FQNNGV. CDR3 length: 15 amino acids. The sample also formed part of further work on T cells of mothers and their children.

The rearrangement joins TRBV11-2 to TRBJ2-2; 7 bases line up with TRBD2. Specimen: blood. The source is a boy aged 5-17 years in good health. The CDR3 nucleotides are TGTGCCAGCAGCTTAGGCCTTGGGGGGGCCGGGGAGCTGTTTTTT. It codes for CASSLGLGGAGELFF. Complete variable domain (other parts from reference TRBV11-2 and TRBJ2-2): EAGVAQSPRYKIIEKRQSVAFWCNPISGHATLYWYQQILGQGPKLLIQFQNNGVVDDSQLPKDRFSAERLKGVDSTLKIQPAKLEDSAVYLCASSLGLGGAGELFFGEGSRLTVL.